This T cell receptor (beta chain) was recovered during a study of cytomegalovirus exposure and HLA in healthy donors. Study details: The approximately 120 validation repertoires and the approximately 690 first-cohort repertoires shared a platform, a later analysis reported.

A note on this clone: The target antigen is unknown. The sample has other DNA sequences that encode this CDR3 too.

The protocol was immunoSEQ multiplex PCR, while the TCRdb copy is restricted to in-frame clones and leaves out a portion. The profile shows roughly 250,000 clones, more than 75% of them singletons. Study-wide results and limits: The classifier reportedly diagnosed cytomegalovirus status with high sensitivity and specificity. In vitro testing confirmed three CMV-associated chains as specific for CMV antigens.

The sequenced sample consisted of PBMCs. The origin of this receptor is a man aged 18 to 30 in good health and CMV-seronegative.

The CDR3 region has the DNA TGCAGCGTTGTCCCGGGACTACACACCTACGAGCAGTACTTC. Amino acids: CSVVPGLHTYEQYF. The rearrangement links TRBV29-1 to TRBJ2-7; 7 bases line up with TRBD2. The V gene's germline CDR1 is SQVTM and CDR2 ANQGSEA. This CDR3 comprises 14 residues. Losses at the gene ends were 4 bases for V and 2 bases for J; bases not matched to a gene: 8.